Listed below are T cell receptor beta chains from one sample, sequenced in a study of shared clonotypes between healthy human individuals. Sequenced by immunoSEQ multiplex PCR; TCRdb stores in-frame clones only, minus some. The table shows 2 million or so clones, with roughly 96% occurring only once. The sample was naive CD4+ T cells sorted from blood. Receptor source: a man younger than 30 in good health. The CDR3 runs from the conserved cysteine through the conserved F or W. The D gene is left open where the match is weak. Size is omitted from some rows. Given values are once, few, many or a class for expanded clones.

D: .
length: 15
size: .
J: TRBJ1-2
V: TRBV18
CDR3: CASSRGRDERDGYTF
DNA: TGTGCCAGCTCACGGGGCCGGGACGAAAGGGATGGCTACACCTTC

D: .
length: 13
size: .
J: TRBJ2-7
V: TRBV6-6
CDR3: CASSYSGGSEQYF
DNA: TGTGCCAGCAGTTACTCTGGGGGCAGCGAGCAGTACTTC

D: .
length: 12
size: .
J: TRBJ2-2
V: TRBV10-3
CDR3: CASRVGAGELFF
DNA: TGTGCCTCCCGGGTTGGGGCCGGGGAGCTGTTTTTT

D: TRBD1
length: 16
size: many
J: TRBJ1-1
V: TRBV14
CDR3: CASSPVLGQGTSGAFF
DNA: TGTGCCAGCAGCCCAGTTCTGGGACAGGGGACTAGTGGGGCTTTCTTT

D: .
length: 13
size: .
J: TRBJ2-2
V: TRBV11-2
CDR3: CASSLNGGGELFF
DNA: TGTGCCAGCAGCTTAAATGGTGGCGGGGAGCTGTTTTTT

D: TRBD2
length: 13
size: .
J: TRBJ2-3
V: TRBV5-1
CDR3: CASSAGGVDTQYF
DNA: TGCGCCAGCTCGGCGGGGGGCGTAGATACGCAGTATTTT

D: .
length: 15
size: .
J: TRBJ1-1
V: TRBV18
CDR3: CASSPAAGMNTEAFF
DNA: TGTGCCAGCTCACCAGCCGCCGGCATGAACACTGAAGCTTTCTTT

D: .
length: 15
size: .
J: TRBJ1-2
V: TRBV7-3
CDR3: CASSLTGGTNYGYTF
DNA: TGTGCCAGCAGCTTAACAGGCGGAACTAACTATGGCTACACCTTC

D: .
length: 15
size: .
J: TRBJ2-7
V: TRBV6-6
CDR3: CASSYWPGSSYEQYF
DNA: TGTGCCAGCAGTTACTGGCCCGGGAGTTCCTACGAGCAGTACTTC

D: .
length: 14
size: .
J: TRBJ2-7
V: TRBV9
CDR3: CASSPRGLAYEQYF
DNA: TGTGCCAGCAGCCCCCGAGGTTTAGCCTACGAGCAGTACTTC

D: TRBD2
length: 12
size: .
J: TRBJ2-1
V: TRBV10-3
CDR3: CAIRTSGFEQFF
DNA: TGTGCCATCAGGACTAGCGGGTTTGAGCAGTTCTTC

D: TRBD1
length: 15
size: .
J: TRBJ2-1
V: TRBV10-3
CDR3: CAISERTGITNEQFF
DNA: TGTGCCATCAGTGAGAGGACAGGGATTACCAATGAGCAGTTCTTC

D: TRBD1
length: 14
size: .
J: TRBJ1-6
V: TRBV11-2
CDR3: CASSPDRGRSPLHF
DNA: TGTGCCAGCAGCCCTGACAGGGGAAGGTCACCCCTCCACTTT

D: .
length: 11
size: .
J: TRBJ1-1
V: TRBV18
CDR3: CASSLQGEAFF
DNA: TGTGCCAGCTCACTTCAGGGTGAAGCTTTCTTT

D: .
length: 16
size: .
J: TRBJ2-1
V: TRBV7-2
CDR3: CASSLGGASLGNEQFF
DNA: TGTGCCAGCAGCTTAGGGGGAGCCTCCCTCGGGAATGAGCAGTTCTTC

D: TRBD1
length: 15
size: .
J: TRBJ1-2
V: TRBV6-1
CDR3: CASSSTTDRVGGYTF
DNA: TGTGCCAGCAGTTCCACTACCGACAGGGTAGGAGGCTACACCTTC

D: TRBD2
length: 17
size: .
J: TRBJ2-3
V: TRBV7-3
CDR3: CASSLGDRAGGTDTQYF
DNA: TGTGCCAGCAGCTTAGGTGATCGAGCGGGGGGCACAGATACGCAGTATTTT

D: TRBD1
length: 16
size: .
J: TRBJ2-7
V: TRBV5-1
CDR3: CASSSGRQGKAYEQYF
DNA: TGCGCCAGCAGCTCCGGAAGACAGGGGAAAGCCTACGAGCAGTACTTC

D: TRBD2
length: 15
size: .
J: TRBJ2-1
V: TRBV28
CDR3: CASSSGTSGGNEQFF
DNA: TGTGCCAGCAGTTCAGGGACTAGCGGGGGGAATGAGCAGTTCTTC

D: TRBD1
length: 13
size: .
J: TRBJ1-2
V: TRBV5-1
CDR3: CASSMGQTYGYTF
DNA: TGCGCCAGCAGCATGGGACAGACCTATGGCTACACCTTC

D: TRBD1
length: 14
size: .
J: TRBJ2-5
V: TRBV2
CDR3: CASSRTGEEETQYF
DNA: TGTGCCAGCAGTAGGACAGGGGAGGAAGAGACCCAGTACTTC

D: .
length: 14
size: .
J: TRBJ1-1
V: TRBV7-9
CDR3: CASSLMGANTEAFF
DNA: TGTGCCAGCAGCTTAATGGGGGCTAACACTGAAGCTTTCTTT

D: TRBD1
length: 16
size: .
J: TRBJ2-1
V: TRBV25-1
CDR3: CASSHGTGLGYNEQFF
DNA: TGTGCCAGCAGTCATGGGACAGGGTTAGGGTACAATGAGCAGTTCTTC

D: .
length: 13
size: .
J: TRBJ1-5
V: TRBV19
CDR3: CASRENSNQPQHF
DNA: TGTGCCAGTAGGGAGAATAGCAATCAGCCCCAGCATTTT

D: .
length: 13
size: .
J: TRBJ2-7
V: TRBV5-1
CDR3: CASSLVGGYEQYF
DNA: TGCGCCAGCAGCTTGGTTGGGGGCTACGAGCAGTACTTC

D: .
length: 15
size: .
J: TRBJ1-5
V: TRBV4-2
CDR3: CASSQDGIRAGELDF
DNA: TGTGCCAGCAGCCAAGATGGGATTCGGGCCGGGGAGTTGGATTTT

D: TRBD2
length: 16
size: .
J: TRBJ2-7
V: TRBV28
CDR3: CATSDTSGGVFYEQYF
DNA: TGTGCCACCTCGGATACTAGCGGGGGGGTCTTCTACGAGCAGTACTTC

D: TRBD2
length: 14
size: .
J: TRBJ2-1
V: TRBV6-1
CDR3: CASKVGTSGPEQFF
DNA: TGTGCCAGTAAAGTGGGGACTAGCGGCCCCGAGCAGTTCTTC

D: .
length: 12
size: .
J: TRBJ2-5
V: TRBV18
CDR3: CASSPLGETQYF
DNA: TGTGCCAGCTCACCATTAGGAGAGACCCAGTACTTC

D: TRBD2
length: 16
size: .
J: TRBJ2-2
V: TRBV18
CDR3: CASSPIAGANTGELFF
DNA: TGTGCCAGCTCACCAATAGCGGGGGCGAACACCGGGGAGCTGTTTTTT

D: .
length: 16
size: once
J: TRBJ2-3
V: TRBV30
CDR3: CAWSVGTEVFYDTQYF
DNA: TGTGCCTGGAGTGTGGGGACTGAGGTATTTTACGATACGCAGTATTTT

D: .
length: 15
size: .
J: TRBJ2-3
V: TRBV5-1
CDR3: CASSGSGSHSDTQYF
DNA: TGCGCCAGCAGCGGGAGCGGTTCCCATTCAGATACGCAGTATTTT

D: .
length: 14
size: .
J: TRBJ1-1
V: TRBV2
CDR3: CASSVLQGPTEAFF
DNA: TGTGCCAGCAGTGTTTTGCAGGGGCCCACTGAAGCTTTCTTT

D: TRBD1
length: 14
size: .
J: TRBJ1-2
V: TRBV30
CDR3: CAWSVRQGGYGYTF
DNA: TGTGCCTGGAGTGTACGACAGGGTGGCTATGGCTACACCTTC

D: .
length: 13
size: .
J: TRBJ2-5
V: TRBV5-1
CDR3: CASSLNYEETQYF
DNA: TGCGCCAGCAGCTTAAACTATGAAGAGACCCAGTACTTC

D: .
length: 15
size: .
J: TRBJ1-5
V: TRBV19
CDR3: CASSIGQDSNQPQHF
DNA: TGTGCCAGTAGTATAGGTCAGGATAGCAATCAGCCCCAGCATTTT

D: .
length: 14
size: .
J: TRBJ1-4
V: TRBV5-1
CDR3: CASSPGPIGEKLFF
DNA: TGCGCCAGCAGCCCCGGGCCTATAGGGGAAAAACTGTTTTTT

D: .
length: 15
size: .
J: TRBJ1-2
V: TRBV30
CDR3: CAGMEYPGGPYGYTF
DNA: TGTGCCGGGATGGAGTATCCGGGGGGACCCTATGGCTACACCTTC

D: .
length: 13
size: .
J: TRBJ2-7
V: TRBV2
CDR3: CASSDSDSYEQYF
DNA: TGTGCCAGCAGCGACAGTGACTCCTACGAGCAGTACTTC

D: .
length: 15
size: .
J: TRBJ2-7
V: TRBV7-8
CDR3: CASSPRGAGFSEQYF
DNA: TGTGCCAGCAGCCCTAGAGGGGCTGGGTTCTCCGAGCAGTACTTC

D: .
length: 15
size: .
J: TRBJ1-4
V: TRBV18
CDR3: CASSPFASLGEKLFF
DNA: TGTGCCAGCTCACCGTTTGCTTCCCTAGGTGAAAAACTGTTTTTT

D: TRBD1
length: 13
size: .
J: TRBJ2-7
V: TRBV19
CDR3: CASSTGQTYEQYF
DNA: TGTGCCAGTAGCACGGGACAGACTTACGAGCAGTACTTC